What follows is one T cell receptor (beta chain) and its context. Antigen specificity is unknown. This sample was taken from a study of T cells expressing NK-cell markers. Study details: Repertoires of TCR beta were obtained from T cells sorted as CD3+CD56+NKG2C+, CD3+CD56+NKG2C- and CD3+CD56-NKG2C+. Overall study results and limits: Unclear, still, was the HCMV specificity of the expanded NKG2C+ T cell clones. The leading position in the CD3+CD56-NKG2C+ fraction of a handful of donors also went to these clonotypes.

With UMIs, 5'RACE template switching was used to make TCR beta cDNA. TCRdb processed the 5' RACE reads again and assigns one entry to each CDR3 protein, with no DNA. This listing includes some 190,000 distinct CDR3 sequences. The sample comprised blood T cells: a sorted CD56 or NKG2C T cell subset, CD4+ or CD8+ T cells, or bulk PBMC T cells (not recorded which). This clonotype originated in a man between 18 and 69 years old in good health.

CDR3 amino acids: CSARDASSYEQYF. The rearrangement links TRBV20-1 to TRBJ2-7; TCRdb selects TRBD1, and the lack of DNA leaves this call unchecked. CDR1 DFQATT and CDR2 SNEGSKA come from the germline V gene (reference sequence). The CDR3 runs 13 residues.